These 20 T cell receptor beta chains were all obtained from the same sample, sequenced in a study of cytomegalovirus exposure and HLA in healthy donors. The PCR made use of 60 Vbeta and 13 Jbeta primers. TCRdb keeps only in-frame clones here, not all; method: immunoSEQ multiplex PCR. The data show fewer than 200,000 clones, roughly 9.5% seen once. Material: PBMCs. The origin of the receptors is a woman aged 25 to 39 in good health and CMV-seropositive.

Points on this clone: The junction does not match germline at one end; this may be a read error. This sample also contains other DNA sequences that code for the same CDR3. The gene calls are TRBV6-5 and TRBJ1-1; 8 positions agree with TRBD1. CDR3 size: 13 residues. Germline CDR1 MNHEY, CDR2 SVGAGI. The CDR3 DNA reads as TGTGCCAGCAGTTCCGGACAGGGACCTGAAGCTTTCTTC. It yields the protein CASSSGQGPEAFF.

This clone was counted a few times. The chain joins TRBV29-1 to TRBJ1-5; 12 bases are a match to TRBD1. CDR1 is SQVTM and CDR2 is ANQGSEA in the germline V gene. The CDR3 is 15 amino acids. V shed 6 bases, J shed 4 bases, and the junction held 7 bases outside the gene matches. The chain's CDR3 is CSVQTGQGANQPQHF. The DNA for the CDR3 is TGCAGCGTCCAAACGGGACAGGGGGCGAATCAGCCCCAGCATTTT.

The chain uses TRBV6-1 and TRBJ1-2; TRBD1 matches 7 bases. From germline, CDR1 is MNHNS and CDR2 SASEGT. The CDR3 runs to 15 residues. V was pared by 2 bases and J by 4 bases, with 7 bases of the junction left unmatched. CDR3 DNA sequence: TGTGCCAGCAGTGAATCAGGGGGGACATCCTATGGCTACACCTTC. It yields the protein CASSESGGTSYGYTF.

This clone was seen only a few times. This chain joins TRBV12-5 and TRBJ1-2, with TRBD1 as a possible D gene (6 bases). The CDR3 is 16 amino acids. The ends were cut back, 1 base at V and 2 bases at J, with 14 bases in the middle. Germline CDR1 is LGHNT and CDR2 is FRNRAP. CDR3 in DNA: TGTGCTAGTGGTTTGGCTACCGGGACACCCAACTATGGCTACACCTTC. Translated: CASGLATGTPNYGYTF. The whole variable domain, remainder taken from reference TRBV12-5 and TRBJ1-2, is DARVTQTPRHKVTEMGQEVTMRCQPILGHNTVFWYRQTMMQGLELLAYFRNRAPLDDSGMPKDRFSAEMPDATLATLKIQPSEPRDSAVYFCASGLATGTPNYGYTFGSGTRLTVV.

This chain's CDR3 is CASSLDTFSQPQHF. The CDR3 nucleotides are TGCGCCAGCAGCTTGGACACCTTTAGCCAGCCCCAGCATTTT. This chain links TRBV5-1 with TRBJ1-5; D not resolved. CDR1 is SGHRS and CDR2 is YFSETQ in the germline V gene. The germline V and J ends were trimmed by 0 bases and 7 bases, with 11 bases remaining between them. The CDR3 covers 14 residues.

The chain carries TRBV6-7 and TRBJ2-1, with 14 bases lining up with TRBD2. TRBV6-7 is flagged as an ORF with uncertain function. J lost 1 base, V lost 1 base, and 0 bases had no gene match. This CDR3 is 17 amino acids long. CDR3 amino acids: CASSYWTSGRSYNEQFF. CDR3 bases: TGTGCCAGCAGTTACTGGACTAGCGGGAGGTCCTACAATGAGCAGTTCTTC.

CDR3 protein: CASSPGGGETGNTIYF. DNA of the CDR3: TGTGCCAGCAGCCCAGGCGGAGGGGAAACTGGAAACACCATATATTTT. V is TRBV5-4 and J is TRBJ1-3, with TRBD1 as a possible D gene (5 bases). V was pared by 4 bases and J by 2 bases, with 16 bases between. Germline V gives CDR1 SGHNT, CDR2 YYREEE (reference sequence). The length of the CDR3 is 16 residues. The variable domain in full, with the rest retrieved from reference TRBV5-4 and TRBJ1-3, is ETGVTQSPTHLIKTRGQQVTLRCSSQSGHNTVSWYQQALGQGPQFIFQYYREEENGRGNFPPRFSGLQFPNYSSELNVNALELDDSALYLCASSPGGGETGNTIYFGEGSWLTVV.

The table lists this clone with a few counts. The rearrangement links TRBV7-2 to TRBJ2-2; unclear D gene. CDR1 and CDR2 from the germline V gene are SGHTA and FQGNSA. The CDR3 spans 14 residues. V dropped 2 bases and J dropped 4 bases, with 8 bases sitting between them. As DNA, the CDR3 is TGTGCCAGCAGCTTAATCAGTTCCACCGGGGAGCTGTTTTTT. Translated: CASSLISSTGELFF.

This clone was observed a handful of times. Other DNA sequences within the sample encode an identical CDR3. The chain links TRBV4-1 to TRBJ1-2; TRBD1 is a possible D gene (5 bases). V lost 1 base and J 6 bases, leaving 12 bases between the germline ends. The CDR3 extends over 14 amino acids. Germline V gene data show CDR1 as MGHRA and CDR2 as YSYEKL. The CDR3 DNA reads as TGCGCCAGCAGCCAAGGGACCTCAGGGAATGGCTACACCTTC. This sequence encodes CASSQGTSGNGYTF.

This clone was recorded a few times. J is TRBJ2-3 and V is TRBV18, with no clear D. The CDR3 loop spans 11 amino acids. V lost 4 bases to trimming and J lost 5 bases, with 4 bases between them. CDR1 is KGHSH, CDR2 LQKENI, per germline. The CDR3 sequence: CASSRVDTQYF. In DNA, the CDR3 is TGTGCCAGCTCACGAGTAGATACGCAGTATTTT.

The chain couples TRBV5-1 to TRBJ2-5, with 7 nucleotides matching TRBD2. The CDR3 runs to 15 residues. V dropped 4 bases and J dropped 5; count of bases not matched to a gene: 11. The germline gives CDR1 SGHRS, CDR2 YFSETQ. CDR3 DNA sequence: TGCGCCAGCAGCCCAAGACAGCGGGGCTCTGAGACCCAGTACTTC. Protein product: CASSPRQRGSETQYF.

In this sample, this clone turned up a few times. V gene TRBV5-1 combines with J gene TRBJ2-1; 7 nucleotides line up with TRBD2. The CDR3 is 15 amino acids. Looked up from germline, CDR1 is SGHRS and CDR2 is YFSETQ. Trimming cost V 4 bases and J 3 bases; bases outside gene matches: 7. The CDR3 reads CASSNLAANYNEQFF. DNA for the CDR3: TGCGCCAGCAGCAATCTAGCGGCCAACTACAATGAGCAGTTCTTC. The whole variable domain, remainder taken from reference TRBV5-1 and TRBJ2-1, is KAGVTQTPRYLIKTRGQQVTLSCSPISGHRSVSWYQQTPGQGLQFLFEYFSETQRNKGNFPGRFSGRQFSNSRSEMNVSTLELGDSALYLCASSNLAANYNEQFFGPGTRLTVL.

This chain joins TRBV10-3 and TRBJ1-1; TRBD1 agrees at 9 bases. Germline-derived CDR1 and CDR2 are ENHRY and SYGVKD. CDR3 length: 15 amino acids. V was clipped by 2 bases and J by 5 bases; unmatched bases: 6. The CDR3 DNA reads as TGTGCCATCAGTGAGCCGGGACAGGGCGGGACTGAAGCTTTCTTT. It specifies CAISEPGQGGTEAFF.

This clone was found a few times. This chain's CDR3 is CASRVGQGAPGANVLTF. CDR3 DNA sequence: TGTGCCAGCAGGGTGGGACAGGGGGCGCCCGGGGCCAACGTCCTGACTTTC. The genes are TRBV11-2 and TRBJ2-6; 12 bases align to TRBD1. V lost 6 bases to trimming and J lost 4 bases; unmatched junction nucleotides: 7. The CDR3 is 17 amino acids. Germline-derived CDR1 and CDR2 are SGHAT and FQNNGV.

Turning to this clone: One end of the junction is discordant with germline, which a read error may explain. Here the CDR3 reads CATSSEGAFIQPQNF. As DNA, the CDR3 is TGTGCCACCAGCAGTGAGGGGGCATTTATTCAGCCCCAGAATTTT. The V and J genes are TRBV15 and TRBJ1-5, with TRBD1 matching over 7 bases. Germline V gene lookup returns CDR1 LNHNV and CDR2 YYDKDF (reference sequence). CDR3 length: 15 amino acids.

The J gene is TRBJ2-5, the V gene TRBV5-5; 10 bases align to TRBD2. Germline V CDR1 and CDR2: SGHKS, YYEKEE (reference sequence). V trimming: 4 bases; J trimming: 2 bases; junction bases outside the gene matches: 8. The CDR3 extends over 16 amino acids. The CDR3 bases are TGTGCCAGCAGCCGTCCTAGCGGGGGAAAACAAGAGACCCAGTACTTC. This gives the protein CASSRPSGGKQETQYF.

The chain employs TRBV5-1 and TRBJ2-7; 7 positions agree with TRBD1. CDR1 and CDR2 (germline): SGHRS, YFSETQ. This CDR3 is 13 amino acids long. J was trimmed by 2 bases and V by 5 bases; bases with no gene match: 4. The CDR3 bases are TGCGCCAGCAGACGGGACAGCACCTACGAGCAGTACTTC. Translated: CASRRDSTYEQYF.

The CDR3 protein is CASSQEGRGLDEQYF. Here the CDR3 DNA reads TGCGCCAGCAGCCAAGAGGGAAGGGGGTTGGACGAGCAGTACTTC. This chain uses TRBV4-1 with TRBJ2-7, with D perhaps matching TRBD1 (6 bases). This CDR3 comprises 15 residues. From germline, CDR1 is MGHRA and CDR2 YSYEKL. Trimming left V 0 bases short and J 5 bases short, with 14 bases between.

This clone was counted a few times. The rearrangement joins TRBV6-5 to TRBJ2-1, with TRBD2 matching 11 bases. The CDR3 spans 15 residues. Germline CDR1 MNHEY, CDR2 SVGAGI. V was clipped by 6 bases and J by 7 bases; unmatched bases: 8. The CDR3 loop is CASSQGTSGINEQFF. The DNA of the CDR3 is TGTGCCAGCAGCCAGGGGACTAGCGGAATTAATGAGCAGTTCTTC.

This clone was seen only a few times. V is TRBV10-2 and J is TRBJ1-4, with unresolved D. V was cut by 0 bases and J by 3 bases, with 11 bases left in between. The germline gives CDR1 WSHSY, CDR2 SAAADI. The CDR3 loop spans 16 amino acids. The chain's CDR3 is CASSESWASANEKLFF. CDR3 bases: TGCGCCAGCAGTGAGTCTTGGGCATCTGCTAATGAAAAACTGTTTTTT.